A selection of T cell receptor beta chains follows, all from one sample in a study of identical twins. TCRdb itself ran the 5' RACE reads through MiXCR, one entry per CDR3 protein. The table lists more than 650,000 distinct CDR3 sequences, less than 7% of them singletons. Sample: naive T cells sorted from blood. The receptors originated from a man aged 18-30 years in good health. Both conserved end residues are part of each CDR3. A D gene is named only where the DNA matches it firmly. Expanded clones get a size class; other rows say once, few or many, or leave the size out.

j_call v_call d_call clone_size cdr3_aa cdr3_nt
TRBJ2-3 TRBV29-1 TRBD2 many CSVEDGTSGSTDTQYF TGCAGCGTTGAAGACGGGACTAGCGGGAGCACAGATACGCAGTATTTT
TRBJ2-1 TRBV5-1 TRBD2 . CASQLAGGNEQFF TGCGCCAGCCAGCTAGCGGGCGGCAATGAGCAGTTCTTC
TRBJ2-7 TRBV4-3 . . CASSQGLIDYEQYF TGCGCCAGCAGCCAAGGACTGATCGACTACGAGCAGTACTTC
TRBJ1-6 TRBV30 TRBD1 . CAWGTVNSPLHF TGTGCCTGGGGGACAGTAAATTCACCCCTCCACTTT
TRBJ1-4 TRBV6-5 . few CASSSRDEKLFF TGTGCCAGCAGTTCCAGAGATGAAAAACTGTTTTTT
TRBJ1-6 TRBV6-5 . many CASSYSISGASNSPLHF TGTGCCAGCAGTTACTCCATCTCAGGGGCGTCCAATTCACCCCTCCACTTT
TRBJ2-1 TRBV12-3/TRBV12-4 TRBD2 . CASWSGTRSYNEQFF TGTGCCAGCTGGTCCGGGACTAGGTCCTACAATGAGCAGTTCTTC
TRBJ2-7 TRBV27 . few CASRGVGAYEQYF TGTGCCAGCAGGGGAGTGGGGGCCTACGAGCAGTACTTC
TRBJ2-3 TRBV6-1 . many CASTVGWGSTDTQYF TGTGCCAGCACGGTCGGGTGGGGAAGCACAGATACGCAGTATTTT
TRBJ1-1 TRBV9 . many CASSVYPNTEAFF TGTGCCAGCAGCGTTTATCCGAACACTGAAGCTTTCTTT
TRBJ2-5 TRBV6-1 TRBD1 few CASKLSRGSGETQYF TGTGCCAGCAAACTCTCCAGGGGGTCGGGAGAGACCCAGTACTTC
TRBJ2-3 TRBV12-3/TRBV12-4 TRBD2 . CASSSLGSSGSYTDTQYF TGTGCCAGCAGTTCTCTTGGGTCTAGCGGGTCCTACACAGATACGCAGTATTTT
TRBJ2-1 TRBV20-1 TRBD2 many CSANRLAGERWDEQFF TGCAGTGCCAACCGACTAGCGGGAGAGAGGTGGGATGAGCAGTTCTTC
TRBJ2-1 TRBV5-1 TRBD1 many CASSLKGQGSGEQFF TGCGCCAGCAGCTTGAAGGGACAGGGGAGCGGTGAGCAGTTCTTC
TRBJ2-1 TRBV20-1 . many CSARGLYSDYNEQFF TGCAGTGCTAGAGGGTTGTACAGCGACTACAATGAGCAGTTCTTC
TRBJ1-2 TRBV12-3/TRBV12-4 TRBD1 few CASSPQGVLPGYTF TGTGCCAGCAGTCCGCAGGGGGTGCTGCCTGGCTACACCTTC
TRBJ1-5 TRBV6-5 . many CASSYSGSAAQPQHF TGTGCCAGCAGTTACTCGGGTTCAGCAGCCCAGCCCCAGCATTTT
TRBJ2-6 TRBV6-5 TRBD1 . CASSYSMRGLGANVLTF TGTGCCAGCAGTTACTCGATGAGGGGGCTCGGGGCCAACGTCCTGACTTTC
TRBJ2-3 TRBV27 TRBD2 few CASSLFGSGSPRNTQYF TGTGCCAGCAGTTTATTTGGTAGCGGGAGTCCCCGAAATACGCAGTATTTT
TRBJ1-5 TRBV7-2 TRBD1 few CASSLQGGDSNQPQHF TGTGCCAGCAGCCTACAGGGGGGAGATAGCAATCAGCCCCAGCATTTT
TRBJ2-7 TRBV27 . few CASTETGSSDEQYF TGTGCCAGCACCGAAACAGGGTCCTCCGACGAGCAGTACTTC
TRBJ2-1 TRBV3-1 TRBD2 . CASSETSGTYNEQFF TGTGCCAGCAGCGAAACTAGCGGAACATACAATGAGCAGTTCTTC
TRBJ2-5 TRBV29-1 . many CSVGLSLREETQYF TGCAGCGTCGGGCTCTCTCTCAGAGAAGAGACCCAGTACTTC
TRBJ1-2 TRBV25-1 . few CASSNPEGDYGYTF TGTGCCAGCAGTAATCCGGAAGGCGACTATGGCTACACCTTC
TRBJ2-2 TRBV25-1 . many CASSDPGELFF TGTGCCAGCAGTGATCCGGGGGAGCTGTTTTTT
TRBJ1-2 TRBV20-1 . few CSAHRDIYGYTF TGCAGTGCTCATAGGGACATATATGGCTACACCTTC
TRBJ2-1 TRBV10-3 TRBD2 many CAIKSGSIYEQFF TGTGCCATCAAAAGCGGGAGTATCTATGAGCAGTTCTTC
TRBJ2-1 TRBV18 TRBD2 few CASSLLSGSFYNEQFF TGTGCCAGCTCGCTACTTAGCGGGAGTTTCTACAATGAGCAGTTCTTC
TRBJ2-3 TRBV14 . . CASSQFDIPSSTDTQYF TGTGCCAGCAGCCAATTTGACATACCTTCTAGCACAGATACGCAGTATTTT
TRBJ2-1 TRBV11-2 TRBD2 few CASSLDLGGRSHNEQFF TGTGCCAGCAGCTTAGATCTGGGCGGGAGGTCGCACAATGAGCAGTTCTTC
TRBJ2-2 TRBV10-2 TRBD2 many CASSPLAGSPGELFF TGCGCCAGCAGTCCCCTAGCGGGATCCCCCGGGGAGCTGTTTTTT
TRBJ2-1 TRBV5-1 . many CASSLRDSTSSYNEQFF TGCGCCAGCAGCTTGAGGGACTCAACAAGCTCCTACAATGAGCAGTTCTTC
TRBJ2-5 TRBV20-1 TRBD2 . CSAERGLGGETQYF TGCAGTGCTGAACGTGGGCTGGGAGGGGAGACCCAGTACTTC
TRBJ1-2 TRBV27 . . CASSSLLGSRGGYTF TGTGCCAGCAGTTCCCTTCTTGGATCGAGGGGGGGCTACACCTTC
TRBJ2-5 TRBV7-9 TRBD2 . CAAVFQREAQETQYF TGTGCCGCCGTATTCCAGCGGGAGGCCCAAGAGACCCAGTACTTC
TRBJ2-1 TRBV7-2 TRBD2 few CASSFGLAGGGYNEQFF TGTGCCAGCAGCTTTGGACTAGCGGGGGGGGGATACAATGAGCAGTTCTTC
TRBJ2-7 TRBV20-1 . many CSARSVVPYEQYF TGCAGTGCTAGGTCAGTCGTCCCCTACGAGCAGTACTTC
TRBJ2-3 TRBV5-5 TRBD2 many CASSLEPREGASTDTQYF TGTGCCAGCAGCTTGGAACCGCGGGAGGGAGCTAGCACAGATACGCAGTATTTT
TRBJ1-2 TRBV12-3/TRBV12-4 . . CASSFYLGHPEPNYGYTF TGTGCCAGCAGTTTTTATTTGGGACACCCAGAACCTAACTATGGCTACACCTTC
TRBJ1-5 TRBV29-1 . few CSVLDTAGGNQPQHF TGCAGCGTTTTAGACACCGCTGGAGGCAATCAGCCCCAGCATTTT
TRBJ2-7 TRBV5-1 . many CASSLSDPARLYEQYF TGCGCCAGCAGCTTAAGCGACCCAGCTAGACTCTACGAGCAGTACTTC
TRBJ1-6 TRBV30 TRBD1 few CAWSLRQGASPLHF TGTGCCTGGAGTCTACGACAGGGGGCCTCACCCCTCCACTTT
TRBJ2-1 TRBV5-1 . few CASTKRGTQSSYNEQFF TGCGCCAGCACCAAGAGGGGGACTCAAAGCTCCTACAATGAGCAGTTCTTC
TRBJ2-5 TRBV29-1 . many CSVELAGETQYF TGCAGCGTTGAACTTGCAGGGGAGACCCAGTACTTC
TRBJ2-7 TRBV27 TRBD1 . CASSKDPQGAYLHEQYF TGTGCCAGCAGTAAGGACCCCCAGGGGGCGTATCTCCACGAGCAGTACTTC
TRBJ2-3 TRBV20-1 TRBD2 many CSARDPRLAASTDTQYF TGCAGTGCTAGAGACCCTCGGCTAGCGGCATCCACAGATACGCAGTATTTT
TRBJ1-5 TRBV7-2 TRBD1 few CASSFRTGDQPQHF TGTGCCAGCAGCTTCAGGACAGGAGATCAGCCCCAGCATTTT
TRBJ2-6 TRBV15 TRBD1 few CATSRSAGQGSGANVLTF TGTGCCACCAGCAGATCGGCCGGACAGGGGTCTGGGGCCAACGTCCTGACTTTC
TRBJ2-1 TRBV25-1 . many CASSDRSEQFF TGTGCCAGCAGTGATCGGAGTGAGCAGTTCTTC
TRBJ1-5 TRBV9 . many CASSPAHGNQPQHF TGTGCCAGCAGCCCCGCCCACGGTAATCAGCCCCAGCATTTT